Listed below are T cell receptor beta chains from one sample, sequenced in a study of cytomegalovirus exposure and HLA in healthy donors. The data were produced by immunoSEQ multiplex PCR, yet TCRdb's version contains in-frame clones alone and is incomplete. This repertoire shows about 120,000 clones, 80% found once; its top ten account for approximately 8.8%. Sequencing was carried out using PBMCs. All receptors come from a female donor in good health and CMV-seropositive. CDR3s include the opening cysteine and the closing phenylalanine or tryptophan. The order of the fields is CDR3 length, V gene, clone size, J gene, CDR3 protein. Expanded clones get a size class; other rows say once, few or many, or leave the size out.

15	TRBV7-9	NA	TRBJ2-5	CASSWVQGVGETQYF
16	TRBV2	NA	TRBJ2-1	CASSVVSETRASEQFF
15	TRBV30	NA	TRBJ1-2	CAWSVPGRGPGGYTF
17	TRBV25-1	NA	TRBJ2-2	CASSESKQGFVTGELFF
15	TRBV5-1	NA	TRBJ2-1	CASSLTGTQSGEQFF
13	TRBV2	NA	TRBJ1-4	CASIQGAKGKLFF
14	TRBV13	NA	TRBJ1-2	CASSLDRGDYGYTF
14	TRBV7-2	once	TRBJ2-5	CASSPRYRLETQYF
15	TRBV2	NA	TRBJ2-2	CASMRTGANTGELFF
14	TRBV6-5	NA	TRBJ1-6	CASSYNRGNSPLHF
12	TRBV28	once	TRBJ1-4	CATGDRGQSGFF
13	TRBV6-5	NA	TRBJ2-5	CASGTGRMKTQYF
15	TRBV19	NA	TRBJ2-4	CASSPVGGAKNIQYF
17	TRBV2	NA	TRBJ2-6	CASRGQGRNSGANVLTF
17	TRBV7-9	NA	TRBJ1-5	CASSGGTGTGGSQPQHF
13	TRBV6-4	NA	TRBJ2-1	CASSVTRYNEQFF
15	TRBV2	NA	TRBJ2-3	CASRGTGGPTDTQYF
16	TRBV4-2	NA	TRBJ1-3	CASSQELQGGGNTIYF
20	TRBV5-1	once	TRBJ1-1	CASSLASHGGQGNMNTEAFF
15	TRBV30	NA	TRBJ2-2	CAWSIRGVNTGELFF
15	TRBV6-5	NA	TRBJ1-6	CASSPGQFYNSPLHF
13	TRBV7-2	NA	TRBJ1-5	CASSSDIGQPQHF
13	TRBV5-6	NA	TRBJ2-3	CASRPRARGAQYF